This T cell receptor (beta chain) appears in the sequencing data of a study of T-cell memory formation after mild COVID-19. Study-level results: Clones contracting across day 15 to 85 had a balanced CD4/CD8 profile; later expanding clones leaned CD4+.

With 1 base removed from V and 4 bases from J, the gap between germline ends came to 10 bases. The CDR3 consists of 15 residues. Germline CDR1 is SGHTA and CDR2 is FQGNSA. This clonotype came up many times. Its antigen is undetermined. TCRdb re-called the 5' RACE reads with MiXCR, one entry per CDR3 protein. Of about 390,000 distinct CDR3 sequences listed, approximately 15% are singletons. This clonotype originated in a man between 18 and 35 years old who had mild COVID-19 (a few samples of this study predate the infection). Cell type and time point are not known. Specimen: PBMCs or a T cell subset sorted from them (not recorded which). The J gene is TRBJ2-2, the V gene TRBV7-2; D not resolved. The CDR3 is CASSLETWGTGELFF. The CDR3 DNA reads as TGTGCCAGCAGCTTAGAGACATGGGGCACCGGGGAGCTGTTTTTT. Combining the CDR3 with reference TRBV7-2 and TRBJ2-2 gives the whole variable domain GAGVSQSPSNKVTEKGKDVELRCDPISGHTALYWYRQSLGQGLEFLIYFQGNSAPDKSGLPSDRFSAERTGGSVSTLTIQRTQQEDSAVYLCASSLETWGTGELFFGEGSRLTVL.